The following is a TCR beta chain sequence with its context. Every donor provided ten milliliters of peripheral blood. The data stem from a study of blood T cells in healthy people across ages. With a J-beta primer mix and a sample-barcoded 5' primer, a second PCR ran about 7 to 12 cycles. A template-switch adaptor containing 12 random nucleotides labeled each cDNA molecule. Each CDR3 protein is one row after TCRdb ran MiXCR on the 5' RACE reads. The table has fewer than 800,000 distinct CDR3 sequences, about a third seen once. The sample was blood. This receptor was identified in a woman at least 80 years old in good health.

The CDR3 loop is CAWSAAGTSGSTNEQFF. CDR3 sequence (DNA): TGTGCCTGGAGCGCAGCCGGGACTAGCGGGAGTACCAATGAGCAGTTCTTC. This rearrangement joins TRBV30 to TRBJ2-1; 14 bases map to TRBD2. Germline CDR1 is GTSNPN and CDR2 is SVGIG (reference sequence). With 3 bases clipped from V and 6 bases from J, the junction kept 10 bases outside the gene matches. The CDR3 has 17 residues.